What follows is one T cell receptor (beta chain) and its context. What it binds is unknown. CDR1 SGDLS and CDR2 YYNGEE come from the germline V gene. This CDR3 region has 15 residues. Trimming pared 6 bases from V and 7 bases from J, leaving 22 bases between. The protocol was immunoSEQ multiplex PCR, while the TCRdb copy is restricted to in-frame clones and leaves out a portion. This table holds about 16,000 clones, about 77% found once. Noted time point: baseline, week 1 (first vaccination visit). The treatment was: pre-vaccination baseline after standard-of-care therapy. This sample was taken from a study of a mutant IDH1 vaccine in newly diagnosed glioma. Study-level findings and limits: Variations in leading peripheral T cell clonotypes appeared to have no connection with pseudoprogression.

Sequencing used PBMCs, obtained from a glioma patient treated with radiotherapy, temozolomide or both. The chain links TRBV9 to TRBJ1-2, with D possibly matching TRBD1 (5 bases). The TCR sequence derives from a man aged 40-49 years with glioma. DNA of the CDR3: TGTGCCAGCAATCCCAGTGGTTCCCAGGGCGGTGGCTACACCTTC. Amino acid sequence: CASNPSGSQGGGYTF. Variable domain in full (rest from reference TRBV9 and TRBJ1-2): DSGVTQTPKHLITATGQRVTLRCSPRSGDLSVYWYQQSLDQGLQFLIQYYNGEERAKGNILERFSAQQFPDLHSELNLSSLELGDSALYFCASNPSGSQGGGYTFGSGTRLTVV.